The present T cell receptor beta chain was sequenced within a study of OX40 agonist ivuxolimab in advanced cancers. Overall study: With a range of 23 to 79, age averaged 60 years, and nearly 85% were male. Three patients responded partially, comprising one with hepatocellular carcinoma and two with cutaneous melanoma.

With respect to this clone: Antigen specificity is unknown.

Generated by immunoSEQ multiplex PCR, the TCRdb table keeps only in-frame clones and is missing some. The repertoire consists of around 100,000 clones, with around 91% occurring once and the leading ten covering around 0.16%. The CDR3 contains 11 residues. Trimming took 6 bases from V and 7 from J, leaving 9 bases between them. The germline V gene encodes CDR1 WSHSY and CDR2 SAAADI. Regarding the study as a whole: CD4+ and CD8+ blood T cells expanded clonally by week 6 at 0.1 to 3.0 mg/kg. More expanded clones were found, on average, in CD8+ than in CD4+ T cells.

The gene calls are TRBV10-2 and TRBJ2-5; D not certain. This receptor was obtained from an adult with an advanced solid tumor such as melanoma, head and neck, liver or kidney cancer. The material sequenced was CD4+ or CD8+ T cells sorted from blood, taken in a trial of the OX40 agonist ivuxolimab. Here the CDR3 reads CASSPSGTQYF. DNA for the CDR3: TGCGCCAGCAGCCCGTCGGGGACCCAGTACTTC.